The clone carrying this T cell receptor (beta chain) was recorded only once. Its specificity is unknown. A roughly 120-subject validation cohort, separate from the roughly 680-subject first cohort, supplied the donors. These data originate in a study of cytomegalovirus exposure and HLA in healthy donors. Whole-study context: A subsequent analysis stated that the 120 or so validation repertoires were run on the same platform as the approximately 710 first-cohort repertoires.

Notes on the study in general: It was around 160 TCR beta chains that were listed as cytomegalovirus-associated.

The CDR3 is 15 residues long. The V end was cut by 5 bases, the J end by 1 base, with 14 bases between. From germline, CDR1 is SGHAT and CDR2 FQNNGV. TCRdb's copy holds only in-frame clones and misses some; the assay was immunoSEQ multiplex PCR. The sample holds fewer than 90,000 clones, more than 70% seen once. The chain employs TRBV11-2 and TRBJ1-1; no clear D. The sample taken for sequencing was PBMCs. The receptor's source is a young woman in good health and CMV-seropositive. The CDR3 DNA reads TGTGCCAGCAGCCCGCCTGAGACACCGAACACTGAAGCTTTCTTT. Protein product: CASSPPETPNTEAFF.